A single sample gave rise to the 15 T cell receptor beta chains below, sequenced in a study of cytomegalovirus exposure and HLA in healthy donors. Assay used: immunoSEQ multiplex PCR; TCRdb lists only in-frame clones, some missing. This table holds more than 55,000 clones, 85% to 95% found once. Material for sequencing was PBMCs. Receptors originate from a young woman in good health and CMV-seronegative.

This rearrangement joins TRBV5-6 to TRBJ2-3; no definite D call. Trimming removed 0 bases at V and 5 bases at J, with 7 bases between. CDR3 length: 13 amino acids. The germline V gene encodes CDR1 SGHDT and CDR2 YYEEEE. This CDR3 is CASSLASGDTQYF. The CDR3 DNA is TGTGCCAGCAGCTTGGCTTCGGGAGATACGCAGTATTTT.

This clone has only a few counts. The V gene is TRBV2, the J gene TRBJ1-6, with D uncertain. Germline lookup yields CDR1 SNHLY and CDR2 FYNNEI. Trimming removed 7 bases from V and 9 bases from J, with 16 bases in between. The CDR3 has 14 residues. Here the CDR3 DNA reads TGTGCCAGCACTCTCGCAGGAAGTATTTCACCCCTCCACTTT. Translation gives CASTLAGSISPLHF. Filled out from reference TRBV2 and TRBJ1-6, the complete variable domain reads EPEVTQTPSHQVTQMGQEVILRCVPISNHLYFYWYRQILGQKVEFLVSFYNNEISEKSEIFDDQFSVERPDGSNFTLKIRSTKLEDSAMYFCASTLAGSISPLHFGNGTRLTVT.

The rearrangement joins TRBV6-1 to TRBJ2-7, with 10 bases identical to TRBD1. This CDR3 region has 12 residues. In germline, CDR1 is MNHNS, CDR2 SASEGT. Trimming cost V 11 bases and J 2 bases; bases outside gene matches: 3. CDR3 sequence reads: CAGGTGAYEQYF. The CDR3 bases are TGTGCCGGCGGGACAGGGGCCTACGAGCAGTACTTC.

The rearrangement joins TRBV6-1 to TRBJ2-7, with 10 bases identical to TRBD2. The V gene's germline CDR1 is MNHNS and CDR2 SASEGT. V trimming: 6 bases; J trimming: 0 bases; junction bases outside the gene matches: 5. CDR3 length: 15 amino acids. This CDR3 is CASSQSGGASYEQYF. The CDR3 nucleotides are TGTGCCAGCAGCCAAAGCGGGGGGGCCTCCTACGAGCAGTACTTC.

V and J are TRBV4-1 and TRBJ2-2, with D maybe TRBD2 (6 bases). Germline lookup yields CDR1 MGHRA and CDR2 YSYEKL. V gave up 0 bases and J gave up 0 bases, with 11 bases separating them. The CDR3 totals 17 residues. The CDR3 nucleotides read TGCGCCAGCAGCCAAGACGCGGGGAGCGCGAACACCGGGGAGCTGTTTTTT. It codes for CASSQDAGSANTGELFF.

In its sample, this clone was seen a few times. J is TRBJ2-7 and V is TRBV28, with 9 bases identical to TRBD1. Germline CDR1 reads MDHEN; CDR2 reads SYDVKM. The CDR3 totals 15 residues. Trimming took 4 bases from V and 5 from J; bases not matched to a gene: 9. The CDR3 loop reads CASSSTGGGWNEQYF. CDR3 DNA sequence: TGTGCCAGCAGTTCTACAGGGGGCGGTTGGAACGAGCAGTACTTC. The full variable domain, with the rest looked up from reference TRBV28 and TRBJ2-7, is DVKVTQSSRYLVKRTGEKVFLECVQDMDHENMFWYRQDPGLGLRLIYFSYDVKMKEKGDIPEGYSVSREKKERFSLILESASTNQTSMYLCASSSTGGGWNEQYFGPGTRLTVT.

This CDR3 is CASTPGGLSEQYF. The DNA for the CDR3 is TGCGCCAGCACCCCCGGTGGGCTGTCCGAGCAGTACTTC. This chain uses TRBV5-1 with TRBJ2-7; D remains unclear. V was pared by 6 bases and J by 6 bases, with 16 bases between. Germline lookup yields CDR1 SGHRS and CDR2 YFSETQ. The CDR3 consists of 13 residues.

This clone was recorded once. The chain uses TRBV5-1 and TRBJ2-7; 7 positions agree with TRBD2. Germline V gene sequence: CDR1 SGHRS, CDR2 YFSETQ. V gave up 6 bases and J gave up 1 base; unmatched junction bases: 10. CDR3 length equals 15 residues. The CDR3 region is CASNPGRGYSYEQYF. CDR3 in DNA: TGCGCCAGCAACCCAGGGCGGGGGTATTCCTACGAGCAGTACTTC. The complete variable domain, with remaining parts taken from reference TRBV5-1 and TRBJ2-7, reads KAGVTQTPRYLIKTRGQQVTLSCSPISGHRSVSWYQQTPGQGLQFLFEYFSETQRNKGNFPGRFSGRQFSNSRSEMNVSTLELGDSALYLCASNPGRGYSYEQYFGPGTRLTVT.

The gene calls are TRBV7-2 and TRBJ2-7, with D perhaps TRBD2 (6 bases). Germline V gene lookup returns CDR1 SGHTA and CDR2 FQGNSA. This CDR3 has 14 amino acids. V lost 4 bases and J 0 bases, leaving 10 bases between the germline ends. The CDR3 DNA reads TGTGCCAGCAGCTGGCGCGGGGACTCCTACGAGCAGTACTTC. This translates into CASSWRGDSYEQYF. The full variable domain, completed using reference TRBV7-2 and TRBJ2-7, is GAGVSQSPSNKVTEKGKDVELRCDPISGHTALYWYRQSLGQGLEFLIYFQGNSAPDKSGLPSDRFSAERTGGSVSTLTIQRTQQEDSAVYLCASSWRGDSYEQYFGPGTRLTVT.

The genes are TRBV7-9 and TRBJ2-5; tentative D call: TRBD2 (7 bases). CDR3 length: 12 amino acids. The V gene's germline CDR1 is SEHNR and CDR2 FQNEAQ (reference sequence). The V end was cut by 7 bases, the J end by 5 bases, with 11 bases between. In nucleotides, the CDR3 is TGTGCCAGCATTGCGGGGGCCGAGACCCAGTACTTC. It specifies CASIAGAETQYF.

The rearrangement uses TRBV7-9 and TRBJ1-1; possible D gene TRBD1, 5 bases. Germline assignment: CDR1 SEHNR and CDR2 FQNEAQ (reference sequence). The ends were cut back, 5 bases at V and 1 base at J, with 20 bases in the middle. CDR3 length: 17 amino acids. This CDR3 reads CASSQSKGRAGNTEAFF. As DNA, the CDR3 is TGTGCCAGCAGCCAATCGAAGGGCAGGGCAGGGAACACTGAAGCTTTCTTT.

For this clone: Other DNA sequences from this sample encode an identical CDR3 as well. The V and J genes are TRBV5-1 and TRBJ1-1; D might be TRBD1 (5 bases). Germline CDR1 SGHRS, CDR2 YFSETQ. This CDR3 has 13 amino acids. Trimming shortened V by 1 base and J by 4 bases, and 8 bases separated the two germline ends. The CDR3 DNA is TGCGCCAGCAGCTTGCAGGGAGGCACTGAAGCTTTCTTT. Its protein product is CASSLQGGTEAFF. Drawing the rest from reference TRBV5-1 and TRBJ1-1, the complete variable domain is KAGVTQTPRYLIKTRGQQVTLSCSPISGHRSVSWYQQTPGQGLQFLFEYFSETQRNKGNFPGRFSGRQFSNSRSEMNVSTLELGDSALYLCASSLQGGTEAFFGQGTRLTVV.

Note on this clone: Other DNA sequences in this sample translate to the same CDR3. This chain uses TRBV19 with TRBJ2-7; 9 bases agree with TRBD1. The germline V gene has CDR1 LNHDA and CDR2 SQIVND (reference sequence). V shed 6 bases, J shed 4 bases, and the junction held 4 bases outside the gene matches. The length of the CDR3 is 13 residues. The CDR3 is CASRGTGQYEQYF. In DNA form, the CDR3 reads TGTGCCAGTAGGGGGACAGGGCAGTACGAGCAGTACTTC.

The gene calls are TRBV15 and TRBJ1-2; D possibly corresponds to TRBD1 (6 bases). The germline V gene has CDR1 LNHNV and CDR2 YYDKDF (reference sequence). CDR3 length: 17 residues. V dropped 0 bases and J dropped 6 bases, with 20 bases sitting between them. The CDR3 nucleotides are TGTGCCACCAGCAGAGATATCCCAGGGGCCCCGAGAAATGGCTACACCTTC. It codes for CATSRDIPGAPRNGYTF.

This chain's CDR3 is CASSLGAAGGLPGTQYF. For the CDR3, the DNA is TGTGCCAGCAGCTTAGGCGCAGCGGGGGGCCTCCCAGGTACGCAGTATTTT. The chain recombines TRBV13 with TRBJ2-3; 9 nucleotides agree with TRBD2. This CDR3 contains 17 residues. V trimming: 0 bases; J trimming: 8 bases; junction bases outside the gene matches: 12. Germline V gene data show CDR1 as PRHDT and CDR2 as FYEKMQ (reference sequence).